This T cell receptor beta chain was observed in a study of response to subunit inactivated influenza vaccine (dated by TCRdb to the late 2010s). Turning to the overall study: Deep quantitative T cell receptor repertoire profiling was used in the study to track responses to a trivalent subunit inactivated influenza vaccine.

What the research found in general, with its limitations: The authors suggested that each seasonal influenza vaccination may recruit only a limited number of new T cells.

Spanning cysteine to phenylalanine, the CDR3 consists of 16 amino acids. Just the 48-base CDR3 DNA is kept, in frame starting at base 1. The germline V end is reduced by 5 bases and the J end by 0 bases; junction bases left unmatched: 10. The CDR1 and CDR2 encoded by the germline V gene are MDHEN and SYDVKM. Notes on this clonotype: The antigen it recognizes is unknown. The sample holds no much larger clone one base away, and base qualities are not on file.

Libraries came from RT-PCR. Sequencing took place on an Illumina HiSeq 2500. TCRdb took the public reads, trimmed them with fastp at Q25, ran MiXCR for clone calling and kept in-frame beta chains. Entries that share a CDR3 protein sequence are merged under the most common genes and DNA. The sample contains roughly 500,000 distinct CDR3 sequences, less than 25% of them found a single time. Approximately 3% of the sample belongs to the ten largest clones. The same data also contributed to another study, on T cells expressing NK-cell markers. Looking at the second paper: 5'RACE template switching, by which a universal primer site and unique molecular identifiers were added, was used to make TCR beta cDNA libraries. Three sorted T-cell subsets (CD3+CD56+NKG2C+, CD3+CD56+NKG2C- and CD3+CD56-NKG2C+) from eight donors had their TCR beta-chain repertoires profiled. Of the eight sequenced donors, seven were found to be HCMV-seropositive and one was found to be HCMV-seronegative. In several experiments an anti-gammadeltaTCR antibody was added to restrict sorting to alphabetaTCR-expressing T cells. In several donors, the dominant CD3+CD56+NKG2C+ clonotypes ranked among the top 10 CD8+ clonotypes, making up roughly 1.0-7.0% of CD8+ T cells. Those dominant clonotypes were again the most abundant among CD3+CD56-NKG2C+ cells in several donors, at roughly 25-65%. It remained unclear whether the expanded NKG2C-expressing T cell clones were specific for HCMV antigens. All eight donors whose samples were sequenced were randomly selected healthy volunteers, three of them men and five women. To determine HCMV serostatus, a commercial ELISA kit was used to detect HCMV-specific IgG in serum. Peripheral blood mononuclear cells were isolated from blood by Ficoll density gradient centrifugation. Magnetic immunoseparation with Miltenyi isolation kits was used to isolate CD4+ and CD8+ T cells from PBMC. Synthesis of cDNA was primed from the TCR beta constant segment and was followed by two consecutive PCR amplification steps. Libraries were sequenced as 2 x 150 bp reads on Illumina HiSeq 2000/2500, MiSeq or NextSeq. Reads were demultiplexed and grouped by UMI with MIGEC, and clonotypes were assembled and quantified with MiTCR. To exclude erroneous sequences, only TCR cDNA sequences supported by at least two reads were retained. Downstream repertoire analysis used the tcR package, and clonotypes were matched across fractions by CDR3 nucleotide sequence plus V segment. VDJmatch was used to annotate antigen specificity against VDJdb, with one amino acid substitution allowed in CDR3.

This TCR derives from a man aged 45-60 years who received an inactivated influenza vaccine. Donor details come from another sample of the same person, matched by shared clones. Sample: CD4+ T cells sorted from PBMCs, taken 11 to 12 days after vaccination. The rearrangement joined TRBV28 to TRBJ2-7, and 7 junctional nucleotides match TRBD2. The encoded CDR3 is CASSPARTRPSYEQYF. The DNA reads as follows: TGTGCCAGCAGTCCGGCTAGGACTAGACCCTCCTACGAGCAGTACTTC.